The clone carrying this T cell receptor beta chain was seen at least ten times. Its antigen is undetermined. This entry belongs to a study of T cell repertoires in cytomegalovirus infection. MiXCR, run by TCRdb on the reads, gives a single entry per CDR3 protein. The data show tens of thousands of distinct CDR3 sequences, roughly 18% seen once. The input for sequencing was CD8+ T cells from cultured PBMCs, taken from culture after CMV antigen stimulation. This TCR came from a human donor in good health (CMV status not recorded). Some clones in this sample may be carry-over from other donors' samples.

CDR3 DNA sequence: TGTGCCAGCAGCGTAGAAGGACAGGGGGCAACTGAAGCTTTCTTT. Residues: CASSVEGQGATEAFF. The rearrangement links TRBV9 to TRBJ1-1, with TRBD1 matching 11 bases. This CDR3 has 15 residues. The junction had 3 bases not matched to a gene; V was cut back by 0 bases and J by 5 bases. Germline CDR1 and CDR2: SGDLS and YYNGEE.